This T cell receptor beta chain was identified in a study of cytomegalovirus exposure and HLA in healthy donors. A multiplex PCR was run with 60 Vbeta primers and 13 Jbeta primers. Data came from immunoSEQ multiplex PCR; TCRdb stores just in-frame clones and leaves some out. The sample includes under 200,000 clones, 80% of them seen just once. This clone appeared a single time. V dropped 1 base and J dropped 7 bases, with 17 bases sitting between them. Germline lookup yields CDR1 MGHDK and CDR2 SYGVNS. The CDR3 consists of 15 residues. The sequence came from a man between 40 and 49 years old in good health and CMV-seronegative. Sequenced: PBMCs. The V gene is TRBV25-1, the J gene TRBJ2-7, with D possibly being TRBD2 (5 bases). Here the CDR3 reads CASSESRRTDGEQYF. In nucleotides, the CDR3 is TGTGCCAGCAGTGAATCCCGGAGGACGGACGGAGAGCAGTACTTC.